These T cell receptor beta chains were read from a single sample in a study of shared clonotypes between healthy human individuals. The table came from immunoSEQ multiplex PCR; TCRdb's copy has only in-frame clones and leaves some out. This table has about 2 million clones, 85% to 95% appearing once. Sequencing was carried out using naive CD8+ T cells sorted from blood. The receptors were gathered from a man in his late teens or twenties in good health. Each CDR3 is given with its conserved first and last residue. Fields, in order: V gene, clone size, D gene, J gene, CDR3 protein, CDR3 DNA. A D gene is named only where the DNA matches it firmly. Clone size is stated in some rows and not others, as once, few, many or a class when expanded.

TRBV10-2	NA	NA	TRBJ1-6	CASSGDSGLGELSPLHF	TGCGCCAGCAGTGGGGACTCGGGACTGGGGGAACTTTCACCCCTCCACTTT
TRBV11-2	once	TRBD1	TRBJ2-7	CASSSHGTVGYEQYF	TGTGCCAGCAGCTCGCACGGGACAGTAGGGTACGAGCAGTACTTC
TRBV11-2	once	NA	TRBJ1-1	CASSLDRGGYEAFF	TGTGCCAGCAGCTTAGATCGCGGGGGTTATGAAGCTTTCTTT
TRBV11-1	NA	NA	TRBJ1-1	CASSLGPNTEAFF	TGTGCCAGCAGCTTGGGACCCAACACTGAAGCTTTCTTT
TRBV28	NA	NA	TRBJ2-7	CASSLYAVSYEQYF	TGTGCCAGCAGTTTATATGCAGTCTCCTACGAGCAGTACTTC
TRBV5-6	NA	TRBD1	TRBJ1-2	CASSLGTGAYGYTF	TGTGCCAGCAGCTTGGGGACAGGGGCTTATGGCTACACCTTC
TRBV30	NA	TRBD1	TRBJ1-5	CAWSPDRGPNQPQHF	TGTGCCTGGAGTCCCGATAGGGGGCCAAATCAGCCCCAGCATTTT
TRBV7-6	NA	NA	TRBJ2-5	CASSLGGIDPAQYF	TGTGCCAGCAGCTTAGGGGGGATTGATCCAGCCCAGTACTTC
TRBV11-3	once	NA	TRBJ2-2	CASSHTSGPTGELFF	TGTGCCAGCAGCCATACTTCGGGCCCCACCGGGGAGCTGTTTTTT
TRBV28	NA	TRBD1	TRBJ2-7	CASRPYRGAYEQYF	TGTGCCAGCAGACCTTACAGGGGGGCCTACGAGCAGTACTTC
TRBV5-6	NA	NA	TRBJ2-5	CASSPGQGWGGQYF	TGTGCCAGCAGTCCAGGACAGGGATGGGGGGGCCAGTACTTC
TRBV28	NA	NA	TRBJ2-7	CASGQGRYEQYF	TGTGCCAGCGGTCAGGGACGCTACGAGCAGTACTTC
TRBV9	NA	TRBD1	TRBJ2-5	CASSVVRTGGEETQYF	TGTGCCAGCAGCGTAGTAAGGACAGGGGGCGAGGAGACCCAGTACTTC
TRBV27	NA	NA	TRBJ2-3	CASSFSNTDTQYF	TGTGCCAGCAGTTTCTCAAACACAGATACGCAGTATTTT
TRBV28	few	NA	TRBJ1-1	CASRRLMNTEAFF	TGTGCCAGCAGAAGGCTCATGAACACTGAAGCTTTCTTT
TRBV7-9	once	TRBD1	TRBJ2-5	CASSFEGARSETQYF	TGTGCCAGCAGCTTTGAGGGGGCCAGGTCGGAGACCCAGTACTTC
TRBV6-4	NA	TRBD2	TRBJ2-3	CASSDQAGADTQYF	TGTGCCAGCAGTGATCAAGCGGGGGCAGATACGCAGTATTTT
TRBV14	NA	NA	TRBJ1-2	CASSQENGENYGYTF	TGTGCCAGCAGCCAAGAGAACGGGGAGAACTATGGCTACACCTTC
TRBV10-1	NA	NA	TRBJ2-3	CASSDLQGTDTQYF	TGCGCCAGCAGTGACCTACAGGGCACAGATACGCAGTATTTT
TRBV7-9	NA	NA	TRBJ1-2	CASSFLSDGYTF	TGTGCCAGCAGCTTCCTATCGGATGGCTACACCTTC
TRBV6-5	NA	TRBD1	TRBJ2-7	CASSSPGQGINEQYF	TGTGCCAGCAGTTCCCCGGGACAGGGTATCAACGAGCAGTACTTC
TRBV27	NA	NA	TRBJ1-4	CASSETYSPSNEKLFF	TGTGCCAGCAGTGAGACCTACTCACCCTCTAATGAAAAACTGTTTTTT
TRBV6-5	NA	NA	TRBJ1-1	CASSYDLDTLNTEAFF	TGTGCCAGCAGTTACGACCTGGACACCCTGAACACTGAAGCTTTCTTT
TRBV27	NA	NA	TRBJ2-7	CASSPAFGGTYEQYF	TGTGCCAGCAGTCCCGCATTTGGCGGTACCTACGAGCAGTACTTC
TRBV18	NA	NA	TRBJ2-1	CASSGVSSYNEQFF	TGTGCCAGCTCAGGGGTCTCCTCCTACAATGAGCAGTTCTTC
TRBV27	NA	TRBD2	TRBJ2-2	CASRPGGTGELFF	TGTGCCAGCCGACCGGGGGGGACCGGGGAGCTGTTTTTT
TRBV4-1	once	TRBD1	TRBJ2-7	CASSQLPTGAYEQYF	TGCGCCAGCAGCCAATTGCCGACAGGGGCCTACGAGCAGTACTTC
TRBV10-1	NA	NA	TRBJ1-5	CASSEMGDQPQHF	TGCGCCAGCAGTGAGATGGGAGATCAGCCCCAGCATTTT
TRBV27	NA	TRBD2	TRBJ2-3	CASSLLRTSGSTDTQYF	TGTGCCAGCAGTTTATTGAGAACTAGCGGCAGCACAGATACGCAGTATTTT
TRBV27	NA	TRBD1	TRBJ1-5	CASSLRQGNQPQHF	TGTGCCAGCAGTTTACGACAGGGTAATCAGCCCCAGCATTTT
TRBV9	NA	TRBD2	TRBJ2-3	CASSVEGRGGTDTQYF	TGTGCCAGCAGCGTAGAGGGACGGGGGGGCACAGATACGCAGTATTTT
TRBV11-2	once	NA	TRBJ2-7	CASSQSGQYF	TGTGCCAGCAGCCAATCGGGGCAGTACTTC
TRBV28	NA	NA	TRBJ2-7	CASRERDSPLEEQYF	TGTGCCAGCAGGGAACGGGACTCCCCCCTGGAAGAGCAGTACTTC
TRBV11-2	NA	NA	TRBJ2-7	CASSSGPTYEQYF	TGTGCCAGCAGCTCGGGTCCAACCTACGAGCAGTACTTC
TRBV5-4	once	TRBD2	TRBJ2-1	CASSLDFSGGAFNEQFF	TGTGCCAGCAGCTTGGACTTTAGCGGGGGGGCCTTTAATGAGCAGTTCTTC